Listed below are T cell receptor beta chains from one sample, sequenced in a study of blood T cell repertoires in COVID-19. Produced via immunoSEQ multiplex PCR; TCRdb's table is partial and in-frame only. Of under 400,000 clones listed, about 86% are singletons. What was sequenced was PBMCs or T cells enriched from blood (not recorded which). All receptors come from a woman aged 40 to 49 with acute COVID-19. CDR3s leave out the opening cysteine and the closing phenylalanine or tryptophan. The D gene is left open where the match is weak.

CDR3aa | d_gene | j_gene | v_gene
ASSAGPGRLRGFGYT | . | TRBJ1-2 | TRBV10-2
ASSSRTGTWSPLH | TRBD1 | TRBJ1-6 | TRBV19
SASPAATYEQY | . | TRBJ2-7 | TRBV20-1
ASSALGGSSYEQY | . | TRBJ2-7 | TRBV18
ASSSTGTGVTEAF | TRBD1 | TRBJ1-1 | TRBV28
ASSLLSGGRVGTQY | TRBD2 | TRBJ2-5 | TRBV3-1/TRBV3-2
ASMRESNTEAF | . | TRBJ1-1 | TRBV19
ASSLADRVNTGELF | TRBD1 | TRBJ2-2 | TRBV7-6
ASSRNPGTGFGNEQF | TRBD1 | TRBJ2-1 | TRBV7-7
ASSLSGGEGYT | . | TRBJ1-2 | TRBV7-9
SVRTGEEYGYT | TRBD1 | TRBJ1-2 | TRBV29-1
ATSSGDIYQPQH | . | TRBJ1-5 | TRBV15
ASSLARQTTDTQY | . | TRBJ2-3 | TRBV5-1
ASSGTGINEKLF | TRBD1 | TRBJ1-4 | TRBV6-5
ASSYSGLAGDETQY | TRBD2 | TRBJ2-5 | TRBV6-5
ASSVATGQNTEAF | . | TRBJ1-1 | TRBV9
ASSLGQGMGANYGYT | TRBD1 | TRBJ1-2 | TRBV7-8
ASSDPASNQPQH | . | TRBJ1-5 | TRBV25-1
ASSLLPASGTDTQY | . | TRBJ2-3 | TRBV28
ASSVLPDREDQPQH | TRBD1 | TRBJ1-5 | TRBV9
ASSLAGASNEQF | . | TRBJ2-1 | TRBV7-9
ATSDSEQGRRQPQH | . | TRBJ1-5 | TRBV24-1
ASSPRDRGPAGAQY | TRBD1 | TRBJ2-5 | TRBV3-1/TRBV3-2
ASSLIGGYEKLF | . | TRBJ1-4 | TRBV7-9
AISESGRVNTEAF | . | TRBJ1-1 | TRBV10-3
ASSQNPRVRSGNTIY | . | TRBJ1-3 | TRBV4-2
ASGRTARTYEQY | . | TRBJ2-7 | TRBV2
ASSQDRGENIQY | . | TRBJ2-4 | TRBV3-1/TRBV3-2
ASSLEASGYNEQF | . | TRBJ2-1 | TRBV5-1
ASSPLQSGIGYEQY | . | TRBJ2-7 | TRBV18
ASSFAGVSDTQY | TRBD2 | TRBJ2-3 | TRBV28
ASSEFSDTNTGELF | . | TRBJ2-2 | TRBV25-1
ASSAGLAAYNEQF | TRBD2 | TRBJ2-1 | TRBV9
ASSFTPHSSGANVLT | . | TRBJ2-6 | TRBV7-2
ASSYWGRFYGYT | . | TRBJ1-2 | TRBV6-2/TRBV6-3
ASSLSGLGSNQPQH | . | TRBJ1-5 | TRBV28
ASRPYFSASGQLTDTQY | TRBD2 | TRBJ2-3 | TRBV28
ASHHRTNQETQY | . | TRBJ2-5 | TRBV28
ASSSSLYEQY | . | TRBJ2-7 | TRBV12-3/TRBV12-4
ASSLGLASGETQY | TRBD2 | TRBJ2-5 | TRBV5-8
ASRTGTSYGYT | . | TRBJ1-2 | TRBV27
ASTRGGRSSTDTQY | . | TRBJ2-3 | TRBV11-1
ASSELSKEAF | . | TRBJ1-1 | TRBV14
ASSQRGGPQH | . | TRBJ1-5 | TRBV3-1/TRBV3-2
ASSLRRYNSPLH | . | TRBJ1-6 | TRBV27
ASSPPGLVNTQY | . | TRBJ2-3 | TRBV6-5